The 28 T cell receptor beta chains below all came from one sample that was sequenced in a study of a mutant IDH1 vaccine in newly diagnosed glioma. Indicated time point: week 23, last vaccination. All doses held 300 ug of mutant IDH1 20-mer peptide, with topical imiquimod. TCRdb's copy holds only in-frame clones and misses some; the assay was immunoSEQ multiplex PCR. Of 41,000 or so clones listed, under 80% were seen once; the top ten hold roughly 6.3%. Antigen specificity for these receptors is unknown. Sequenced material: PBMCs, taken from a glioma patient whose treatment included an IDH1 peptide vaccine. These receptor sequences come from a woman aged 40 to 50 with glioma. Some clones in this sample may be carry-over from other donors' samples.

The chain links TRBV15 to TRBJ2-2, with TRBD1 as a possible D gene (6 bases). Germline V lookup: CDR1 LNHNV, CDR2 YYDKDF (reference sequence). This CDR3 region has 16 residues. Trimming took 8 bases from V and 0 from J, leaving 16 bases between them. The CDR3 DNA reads TGTGCCACCTACGACAGGCACCGCGCGAACACCGGGGAGCTGTTTTTT. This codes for CATYDRHRANTGELFF.

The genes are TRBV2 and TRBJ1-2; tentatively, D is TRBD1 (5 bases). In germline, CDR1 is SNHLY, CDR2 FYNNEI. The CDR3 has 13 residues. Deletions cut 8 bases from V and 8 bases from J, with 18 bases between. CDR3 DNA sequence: TGTGCCAGCGGTCAGGGCACGGAGGGCGGCTACACCTTC. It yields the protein CASGQGTEGGYTF.

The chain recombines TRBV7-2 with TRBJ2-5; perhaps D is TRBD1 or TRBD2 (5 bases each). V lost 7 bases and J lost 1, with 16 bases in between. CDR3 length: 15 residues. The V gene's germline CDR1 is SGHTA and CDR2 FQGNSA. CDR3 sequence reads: CASTPGRGVQETQYF. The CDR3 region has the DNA TGTGCCAGCACCCCAGGCCGGGGCGTCCAAGAGACCCAGTACTTC.

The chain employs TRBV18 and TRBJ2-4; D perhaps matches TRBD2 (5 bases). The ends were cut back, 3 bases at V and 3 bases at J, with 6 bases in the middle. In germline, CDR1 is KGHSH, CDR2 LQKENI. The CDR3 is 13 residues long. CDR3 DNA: TGTGCCAGCTCACCCGGGGACAAAAACATTCAGTACTTC. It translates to CASSPGDKNIQYF.

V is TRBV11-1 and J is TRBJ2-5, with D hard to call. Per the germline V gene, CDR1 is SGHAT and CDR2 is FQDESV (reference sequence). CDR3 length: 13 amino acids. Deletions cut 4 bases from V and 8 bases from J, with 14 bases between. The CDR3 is CASSSEHLGTQYF. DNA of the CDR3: TGTGCCAGCAGCTCGGAACACCTGGGCACCCAGTACTTC. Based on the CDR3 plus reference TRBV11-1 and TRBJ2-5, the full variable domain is EAEVAQSPRYKITEKSQAVAFWCDPISGHATLYWYRQILGQGPELLVQFQDESVVDDSQLPKDRFSAERLKGVDSTLKIQPAELGDSAMYLCASSSEHLGTQYFGPGTRLLVL.

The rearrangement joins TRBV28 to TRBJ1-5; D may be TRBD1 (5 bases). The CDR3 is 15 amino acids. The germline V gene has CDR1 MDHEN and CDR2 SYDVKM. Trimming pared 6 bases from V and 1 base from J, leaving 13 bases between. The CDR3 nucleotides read TGTGCCAGCAGGGGGGGAATTCGGAGCAATCAGCCCCAGCATTTT. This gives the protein CASRGGIRSNQPQHF.

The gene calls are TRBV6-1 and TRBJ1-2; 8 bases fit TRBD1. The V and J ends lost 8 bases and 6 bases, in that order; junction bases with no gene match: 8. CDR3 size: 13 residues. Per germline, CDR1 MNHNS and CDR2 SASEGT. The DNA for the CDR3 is TGTGCCAGCCAGCGGGCAGGGGGCGATGGCTACACCTTC. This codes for CASQRAGGDGYTF.

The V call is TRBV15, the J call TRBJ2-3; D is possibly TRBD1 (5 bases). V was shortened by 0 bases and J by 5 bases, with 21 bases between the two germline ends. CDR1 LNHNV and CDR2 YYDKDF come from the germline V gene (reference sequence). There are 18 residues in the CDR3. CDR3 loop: CATSRDYGVGQGLDTQYF. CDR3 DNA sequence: TGTGCCACCAGCAGAGATTATGGAGTGGGCCAGGGTTTAGATACGCAGTATTTT.

The CDR3 here is CASSSAGQGVNEQFF. CDR3 nucleotide sequence: TGCGCCAGCAGCTCAGCCGGACAGGGCGTCAATGAGCAGTTCTTC. The chain couples TRBV4-1 to TRBJ2-1; the match to TRBD1 covers 8 bases. This CDR3 has 15 residues. CDR1 and CDR2 (germline): MGHRA, YSYEKL. Trimming took 5 bases from V and 6 from J; bases not matched to a gene: 9.

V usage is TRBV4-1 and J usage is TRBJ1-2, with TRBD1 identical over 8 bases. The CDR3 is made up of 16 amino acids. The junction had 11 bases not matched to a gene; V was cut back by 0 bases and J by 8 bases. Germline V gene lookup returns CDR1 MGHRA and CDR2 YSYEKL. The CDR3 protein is CASSQEDPGGSGGYTF. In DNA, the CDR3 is TGCGCCAGCAGCCAAGAGGATCCAGGGGGCTCGGGGGGCTACACCTTC.

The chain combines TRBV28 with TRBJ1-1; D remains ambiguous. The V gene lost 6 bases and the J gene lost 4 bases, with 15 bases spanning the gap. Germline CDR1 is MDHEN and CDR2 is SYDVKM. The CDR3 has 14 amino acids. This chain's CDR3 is CASRPNGKSTEAFF. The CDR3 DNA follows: TGTGCCAGCAGACCCAACGGGAAGAGCACTGAAGCTTTCTTT. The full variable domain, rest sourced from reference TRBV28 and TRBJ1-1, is DVKVTQSSRYLVKRTGEKVFLECVQDMDHENMFWYRQDPGLGLRLIYFSYDVKMKEKGDIPEGYSVSREKKERFSLILESASTNQTSMYLCASRPNGKSTEAFFGQGTRLTVV.

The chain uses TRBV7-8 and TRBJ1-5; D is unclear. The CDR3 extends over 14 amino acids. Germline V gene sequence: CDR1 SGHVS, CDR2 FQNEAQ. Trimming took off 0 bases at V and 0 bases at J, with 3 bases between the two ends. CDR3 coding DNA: TGTGCCAGCAGCTTAGCGCGTAGCAATCAGCCCCAGCATTTT. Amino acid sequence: CASSLARSNQPQHF.

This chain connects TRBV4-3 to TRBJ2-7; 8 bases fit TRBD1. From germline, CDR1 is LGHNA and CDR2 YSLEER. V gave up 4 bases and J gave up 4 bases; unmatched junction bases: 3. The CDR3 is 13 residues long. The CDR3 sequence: CASSPRTGYEQYF. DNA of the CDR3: TGCGCCAGCAGCCCTCGGACAGGGTACGAGCAGTACTTC.

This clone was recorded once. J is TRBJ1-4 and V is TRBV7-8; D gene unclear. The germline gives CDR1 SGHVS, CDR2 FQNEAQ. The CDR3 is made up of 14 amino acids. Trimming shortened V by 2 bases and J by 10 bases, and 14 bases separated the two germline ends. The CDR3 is CASSLSGYSGKLFF. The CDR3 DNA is TGTGCCAGCAGCTTAAGTGGTTATAGTGGAAAACTGTTTTTT.

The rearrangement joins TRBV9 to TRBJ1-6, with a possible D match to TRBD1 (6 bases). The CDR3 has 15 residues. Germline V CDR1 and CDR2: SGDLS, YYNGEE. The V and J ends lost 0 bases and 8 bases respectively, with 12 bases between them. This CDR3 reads CASSVDGQSYSPLHF. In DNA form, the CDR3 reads TGTGCCAGCAGCGTAGATGGACAGAGTTATTCACCCCTCCACTTT.

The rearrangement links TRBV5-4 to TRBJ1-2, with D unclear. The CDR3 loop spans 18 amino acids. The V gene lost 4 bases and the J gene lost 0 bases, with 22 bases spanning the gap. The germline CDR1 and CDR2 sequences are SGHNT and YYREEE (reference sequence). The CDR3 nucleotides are TGTGCCAGCAGCAGGGCGAAGACGCATGACCGCTCTAACTATGGCTACACCTTC. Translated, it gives CASSRAKTHDRSNYGYTF.

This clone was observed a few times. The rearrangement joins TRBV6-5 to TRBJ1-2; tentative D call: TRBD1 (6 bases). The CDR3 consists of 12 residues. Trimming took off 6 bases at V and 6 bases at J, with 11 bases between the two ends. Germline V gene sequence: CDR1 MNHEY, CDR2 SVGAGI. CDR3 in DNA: TGTGCCAGCAGCTTGGACAGAAATGGCTACACCTTC. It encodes CASSLDRNGYTF.

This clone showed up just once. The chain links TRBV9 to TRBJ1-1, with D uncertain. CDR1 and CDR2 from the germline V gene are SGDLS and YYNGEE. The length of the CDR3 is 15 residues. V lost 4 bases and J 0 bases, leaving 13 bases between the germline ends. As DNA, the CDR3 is TGTGCCAGCAGCTCGGGAGGCGTGATGAACACTGAAGCTTTCTTT. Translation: CASSSGGVMNTEAFF.

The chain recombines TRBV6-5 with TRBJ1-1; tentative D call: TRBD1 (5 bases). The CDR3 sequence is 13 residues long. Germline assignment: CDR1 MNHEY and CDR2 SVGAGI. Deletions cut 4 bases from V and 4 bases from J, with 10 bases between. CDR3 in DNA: TGTGCCAGCAGTTTAGGGGTGGGCACTGAAGCTTTCTTT. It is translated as CASSLGVGTEAFF.

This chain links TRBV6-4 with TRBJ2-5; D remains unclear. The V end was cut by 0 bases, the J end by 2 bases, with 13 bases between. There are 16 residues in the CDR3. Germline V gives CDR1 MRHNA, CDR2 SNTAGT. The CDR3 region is CASSDSLGHSQETQYF. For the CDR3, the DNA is TGTGCCAGCAGTGACTCCCTAGGCCATTCTCAAGAGACCCAGTACTTC.

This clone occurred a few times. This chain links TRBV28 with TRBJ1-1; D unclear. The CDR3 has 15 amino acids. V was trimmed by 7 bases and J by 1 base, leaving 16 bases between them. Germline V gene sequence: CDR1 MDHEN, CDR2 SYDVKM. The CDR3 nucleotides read TGTGCCAGCACGTCCCCTGGGGTGGGGAACACTGAAGCTTTCTTT. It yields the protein CASTSPGVGNTEAFF. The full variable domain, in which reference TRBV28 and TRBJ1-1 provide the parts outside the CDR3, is DVKVTQSSRYLVKRTGEKVFLECVQDMDHENMFWYRQDPGLGLRLIYFSYDVKMKEKGDIPEGYSVSREKKERFSLILESASTNQTSMYLCASTSPGVGNTEAFFGQGTRLTVV.

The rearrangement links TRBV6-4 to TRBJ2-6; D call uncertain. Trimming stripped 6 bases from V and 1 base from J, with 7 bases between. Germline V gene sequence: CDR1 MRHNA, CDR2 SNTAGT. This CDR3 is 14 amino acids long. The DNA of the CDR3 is TGTGCCAGCAGCCCGACATCTGGGGCCAACGTCCTGACTTTC. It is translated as CASSPTSGANVLTF.

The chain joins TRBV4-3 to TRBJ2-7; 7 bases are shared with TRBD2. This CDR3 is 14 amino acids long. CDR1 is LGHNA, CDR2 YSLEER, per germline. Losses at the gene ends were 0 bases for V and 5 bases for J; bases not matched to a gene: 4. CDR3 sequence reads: CASSQDGRVNEQYF. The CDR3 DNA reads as TGCGCCAGCAGCCAAGATGGGAGGGTTAACGAGCAGTACTTC.

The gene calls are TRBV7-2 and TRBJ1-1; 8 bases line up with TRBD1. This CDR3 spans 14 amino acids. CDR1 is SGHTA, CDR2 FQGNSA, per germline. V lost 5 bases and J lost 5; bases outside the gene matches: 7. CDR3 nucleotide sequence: TGTGCCAGCAGCGCCTTACAGGGGGGGACTGAAGCTTTCTTT. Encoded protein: CASSALQGGTEAFF.

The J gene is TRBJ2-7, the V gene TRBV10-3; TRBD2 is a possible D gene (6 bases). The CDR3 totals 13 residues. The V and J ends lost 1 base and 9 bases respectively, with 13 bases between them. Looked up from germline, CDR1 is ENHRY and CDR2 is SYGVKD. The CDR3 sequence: CAISELGEVGQYF. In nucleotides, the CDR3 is TGTGCCATCAGTGAGTTGGGGGAGGTCGGGCAGTACTTC.

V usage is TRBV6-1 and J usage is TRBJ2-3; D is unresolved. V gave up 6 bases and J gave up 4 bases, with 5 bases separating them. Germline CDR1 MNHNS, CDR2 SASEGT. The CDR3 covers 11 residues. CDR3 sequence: CASRQPDTQYF. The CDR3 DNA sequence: TGTGCCAGCAGGCAACCAGATACGCAGTATTTT.

CDR3 sequence reads: CASSSRSGATTGGELFF. The CDR3 nucleotides are TGCGCCAGCAGCTCCCGTTCCGGGGCCACGACGGGCGGGGAGCTGTTTTTT. This rearrangement joins TRBV5-1 to TRBJ2-2; perhaps D is TRBD1 or TRBD2 (5 bases each). V lost 3 bases and J lost 7, with 22 bases in between. CDR1 is SGHRS and CDR2 is YFSETQ in the germline V gene. This CDR3 is built from 17 residues.

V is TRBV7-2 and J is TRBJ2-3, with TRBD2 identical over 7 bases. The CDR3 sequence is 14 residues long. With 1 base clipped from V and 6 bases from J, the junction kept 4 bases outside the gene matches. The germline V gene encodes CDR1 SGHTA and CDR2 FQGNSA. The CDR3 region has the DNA TGTGCCAGCAGCTTAGTGGGGGGGATGGATACGCAGTATTTT. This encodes CASSLVGGMDTQYF.